This T cell receptor (beta chain) was sequenced for a study of T cell repertoires in cytomegalovirus infection. The wider study: Matching HLA type and CMV infection were both indicated by public TCR beta signatures. Findings and limits, study-wide: Carriage of CMV together with the relevant HLA was identifiable through cumulative public TCR beta family frequency.

Using its own MiXCR run on the reads, TCRdb lists one record per CDR3 protein. The repertoire holds about 740,000 distinct CDR3 sequences, with roughly 35% as singletons. As for this clonotype: Its antigen is not known.

Between the trimmed V and J ends, which lost 1 base and 10 bases, there was a span of 14 bases. The CDR3 has 13 amino acids. The receptor was derived from a human donor in good health (CMV status not recorded). Some clones in this sample may be carry-over from other donors' samples. The genes are TRBV12-3 or TRBV12-4 and TRBJ2-7; D possibly corresponds to TRBD2 (6 bases). Input material: PBMCs. The CDR3 nucleotides are TGTGCCAGCAGTTTAGGTACCCCGGGACTCCAGTACTTC. This translates into CASSLGTPGLQYF.